One sample yielded the 10 T cell receptor beta chains listed below, sequenced in a study of T cells after yellow fever vaccination. Each CDR3 protein is one row after TCRdb ran MiXCR on the 5' RACE reads. The repertoire holds some 250,000 distinct CDR3 sequences, with 3.6% as singletons. The sequencing here drew on PBMCs, taken 15 days after the yellow fever booster vaccination. The source is a man aged 18-30 years who received the YFV17D yellow fever vaccine.

The sample holds many counts of this clonotype. This rearrangement joins TRBV7-2 to TRBJ2-3; TRBD2 is a possible D gene (5 bases). Trimming removed 5 bases from V and 0 bases from J, with 9 bases in between. The germline CDR1 and CDR2 sequences are SGHTA and FQGNSA. The CDR3 spans 14 residues. CDR3 loop: CASSPDSSTDTQYF. CDR3 DNA sequence: TGTGCCAGCAGCCCGGACTCTAGCACAGATACGCAGTATTTT.

In this sample, this clonotype turned up many times. The chain is built from TRBV6-5 and TRBJ1-6; D call uncertain. V was cut by 5 bases and J by 11 bases, with 13 bases left in between. The germline CDR1 and CDR2 sequences are MNHEY and SVGAGI. The CDR3 length is 13 residues. The CDR3 here is CASSQGLITPLHF. The CDR3 coding sequence is TGTGCCAGCAGTCAAGGTTTGATTACACCCCTCCACTTT.

This clonotype has at least ten counts. The chain combines TRBV20-1 with TRBJ2-3; 10 nucleotides align to TRBD2. From germline, CDR1 is DFQATT and CDR2 SNEGSKA (reference sequence). The length of the CDR3 is 14 residues. J gave up 5 bases and V 5 bases, and 7 bases lay outside the gene matches. DNA for the CDR3: TGCAGTGCTGCAGCGGGAGGGCAGGGAGATACGCAGTATTTT. As protein: CSAAAGGQGDTQYF.

This clonotype was counted many times. This chain joins TRBV7-6 and TRBJ1-1, with a tentative D call TRBD1 (6 bases). Trimming left V 2 bases short and J 0 bases short, with 22 bases between. The CDR3 has 19 amino acids. Germline V gene data show CDR1 as SGHVS and CDR2 as FNYEAQ. The CDR3 loop is CASSLRVCLGGCMNTEAFF. CDR3 in DNA: TGTGCCAGCAGCTTAAGAGTCTGTTTGGGGGGCTGCATGAACACTGAAGCTTTCTTT.

A remark on this clonotype: Since a much larger clone is just one base distant, this may be a read error. V is TRBV29-1 and J is TRBJ1-1; perhaps TRBD1 as D (6 bases). Per germline, CDR1 SQVTM and CDR2 ANQGSEA. The CDR3 is 13 amino acids. This CDR3 reads CSGGDTLNSEAFF. DNA for the CDR3: TGCAGCGGGGGGGACACCCTGAACTCTGAAGCTTTCTTT.

This clonotype was recorded at least ten times. J is TRBJ2-2 and V is TRBV5-1; a possible D gene is TRBD2 (5 bases). Per the germline V gene, CDR1 is SGHRS and CDR2 is YFSETQ. Trimming cost V 7 bases and J 2 bases, with 12 bases left between them. This CDR3 region has 14 residues. The CDR3 here is CASAKAENTGELFF. The CDR3 bases are TGCGCCAGCGCTAAAGCGGAAAACACCGGGGAGCTGTTTTTT.

This clonotype was seen many times. This chain connects TRBV5-1 to TRBJ2-1; possible D gene TRBD1, 6 bases. V was shortened by 4 bases and J by 6 bases, with 17 bases between the two germline ends. The CDR3 totals 15 residues. CDR1 and CDR2 from the germline V gene are SGHRS and YFSETQ. The DNA for the CDR3 is TGCGCCAGCAGCCCTCTCCAGGGGTTTGTCAATGAGCAGTTCTTC. This translates into CASSPLQGFVNEQFF.

The sample holds many counts of this clonotype. The V gene is TRBV28, the J gene TRBJ2-7; 7 nucleotides line up with TRBD2. Germline assignment: CDR1 MDHEN and CDR2 SYDVKM. This CDR3 region has 17 residues. V dropped 7 bases and J dropped 3; count of bases not matched to a gene: 18. CDR3 region: CASNAGGWAPPFYEQYV. In nucleotides, the CDR3 is TGTGCCAGCAACGCCGGGGGGTGGGCACCGCCATTCTACGAGCAGTACGTC.

This clonotype turned up a few times. The J gene is TRBJ2-2, the V gene TRBV14; TRBD2 aligns across 13 bases. The CDR3 is 17 amino acids. The V and J ends lost 3 bases and 4 bases, in that order; junction bases with no gene match: 5. CDR1 SGHDN and CDR2 FVKESK come from the germline V gene. CDR3 loop: CASSHTRTSGGTGELFF. CDR3 coding DNA: TGTGCCAGCAGCCACACGAGGACTAGCGGGGGCACCGGGGAGCTGTTTTTT.

The table lists this clonotype with many counts. The genes are TRBV4-2 and TRBJ1-1; unclear D gene. Germline CDR1 reads LGHNA; CDR2 reads YNFKEQ. V gave up 0 bases and J gave up 6 bases, with 11 bases separating them. The CDR3 has 14 residues. CDR3 sequence: CASSQDRASAEAFF. CDR3 sequence (DNA): TGTGCCAGCAGCCAAGATCGGGCGTCCGCTGAAGCTTTCTTT.